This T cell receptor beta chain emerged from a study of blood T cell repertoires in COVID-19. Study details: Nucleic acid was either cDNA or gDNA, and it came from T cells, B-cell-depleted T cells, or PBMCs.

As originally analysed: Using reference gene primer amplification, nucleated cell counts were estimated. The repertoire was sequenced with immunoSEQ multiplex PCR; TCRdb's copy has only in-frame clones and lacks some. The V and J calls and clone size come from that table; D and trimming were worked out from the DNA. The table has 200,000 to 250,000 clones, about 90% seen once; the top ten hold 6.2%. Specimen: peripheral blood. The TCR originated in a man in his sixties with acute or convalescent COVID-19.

The CDR3 DNA reads as TGCGCCAGCAGTGAGCTAGCGGGAGGCCCCTACGAGCAGTACTTC. This encodes CASSELAGGPYEQYF. This chain links TRBV10-2 with TRBJ2-7; 11 bases are shared with TRBD2. J lost 2 bases, V lost 2 bases, and 2 bases had no gene match. CDR3 length equals 15 residues. Per germline, CDR1 WSHSY and CDR2 SAAADI.